These 32 T cell receptor beta chains were all obtained from the same sample, sequenced in a study of T-cell memory formation after mild COVID-19. Each CDR3 protein is one row after TCRdb ran MiXCR on the 5' RACE reads. The data show 250,000 to 300,000 distinct CDR3 sequences, roughly 8.2% seen once. The sample consisted of PBMCs or a T cell subset sorted from them (not recorded which). Receptors were obtained from a man between 18 and 29 years old who had mild COVID-19 (a few samples of this study predate the infection). Cell type and time point are not known.

This clonotype was found many times. The CDR3 loop is CASSLVVLVTGELFF. The CDR3 DNA is TGTGCCAGCAGCTTAGTAGTATTAGTTACCGGGGAGCTGTTTTTT. The chain has TRBV7-2 and TRBJ2-2; D is unresolved. The CDR3 is made up of 15 amino acids. V lost 1 base, J lost 5 bases, and 11 bases lay in between. Germline CDR1 and CDR2: SGHTA and FQGNSA. The variable domain in full, with the rest retrieved from reference TRBV7-2 and TRBJ2-2, is GAGVSQSPSNKVTEKGKDVELRCDPISGHTALYWYRQSLGQGLEFLIYFQGNSAPDKSGLPSDRFSAERTGGSVSTLTIQRTQQEDSAVYLCASSLVVLVTGELFFGEGSRLTVL.

This clonotype was counted many times. This rearrangement joins TRBV7-8 to TRBJ2-5; 8 bases map to TRBD2. V was clipped by 3 bases and J by 1 base; unmatched bases: 10. CDR3 length: 17 residues. The germline V gene has CDR1 SGHVS and CDR2 FQNEAQ. The CDR3 DNA reads TGTGCCAGCAGCTTCCCGTCAGCGGGAGCTTTCCAAGAGACCCAGTACTTC. Protein: CASSFPSAGAFQETQYF.

The rearrangement joins TRBV11-3 to TRBJ2-1; 13 bases fit TRBD2. The CDR3 covers 16 residues. J gave up 5 bases and V 5 bases, and 6 bases lay outside the gene matches. CDR1 SGHNT and CDR2 YENEEA come from the germline V gene. CDR3 nucleotide sequence: TGTGCCAGCAGCCTACTAGCGGGGGGGCTGAACAATGAGCAGTTCTTC. It is translated as CASSLLAGGLNNEQFF.

This clonotype was seen a few times. The CDR3 here is CASSLPGLGQGADGNTIYF. The DNA of the CDR3 is TGTGCCAGCAGCTTACCAGGGTTGGGACAGGGGGCTGATGGAAACACCATATATTTT. The rearrangement joins TRBV7-9 to TRBJ1-3; 12 positions agree with TRBD1. The germline CDR1 and CDR2 sequences are SEHNR and FQNEAQ (reference sequence). The CDR3 is 19 residues long. V was pared by 2 bases and J by 3 bases, with 11 bases of the junction left unmatched.

The V call is TRBV12-3 or TRBV12-4, the J call TRBJ2-1, with 12 bases fitting TRBD2. The CDR3 has 17 residues. V was clipped by 6 bases and J by 2 bases; unmatched bases: 8. CDR3 nucleotide sequence: TGTGCCAGCAGCTATGCTAGCGGGGGGGGGCCCTACAATGAGCAGTTCTTC. It translates to CASSYASGGGPYNEQFF.

This clonotype was observed at least ten times. The chain recombines TRBV28 with TRBJ2-1, with 7 bases aligning to TRBD2. The V segment lost 11 bases and the J segment 3 bases; nucleotides outside the gene matches: 16. CDR1 is MDHEN and CDR2 is SYDVKM in the germline V gene. The CDR3 loop spans 16 amino acids. The CDR3 reads CALSPFTGGGYNEQFF. The CDR3 nucleotides are TGTGCCCTCAGTCCCTTTACAGGCGGGGGCTACAATGAGCAGTTCTTC.

This rearrangement joins TRBV5-6 to TRBJ2-1, with 9 bases matching TRBD1. From germline, CDR1 is SGHDT and CDR2 YYEEEE. The CDR3 runs to 15 residues. V was clipped by 7 bases and J by 4 bases; unmatched bases: 9. CDR3 sequence reads: CASFSGTGNYNEQFF. The CDR3 DNA reads TGTGCCAGCTTTTCGGGGACAGGGAATTACAATGAGCAGTTCTTC. The variable domain in full, with the rest retrieved from reference TRBV5-6 and TRBJ2-1, is DAGVTQSPTHLIKTRGQQVTLRCSPKSGHDTVSWYQQALGQGPQFIFQYYEEEERQRGNFPDRFSGHQFPNYSSELNVNALLLGDSALYLCASFSGTGNYNEQFFGPGTRLTVL.

V gene TRBV5-1 combines with J gene TRBJ2-1; D unclear. There are 13 residues in the CDR3. Trimming removed 1 base from V and 7 bases from J, with 9 bases in between. Germline loops: CDR1 SGHRS, CDR2 YFSETQ. The CDR3 DNA reads TGCGCCAGCAGCTTGTATAGGGCTAATGAGCAGTTCTTC. Translation: CASSLYRANEQFF. Full variable domain (outside the CDR3, taken from reference TRBV5-1 and TRBJ2-1): KAGVTQTPRYLIKTRGQQVTLSCSPISGHRSVSWYQQTPGQGLQFLFEYFSETQRNKGNFPGRFSGRQFSNSRSEMNVSTLELGDSALYLCASSLYRANEQFFGPGTRLTVL.

V and J are TRBV3-1 and TRBJ1-2; 10 nucleotides agree with TRBD1. With 7 bases clipped from V and 8 bases from J, the junction kept 13 bases outside the gene matches. The CDR3 is 15 residues long. Germline V lookup: CDR1 LGHDT, CDR2 YNNKEL (reference sequence). The CDR3 here is CASTEGQGKVTGYTF. CDR3 nucleotides: TGTGCCAGCACCGAGGGACAGGGGAAAGTAACGGGCTACACCTTC.

This clonotype was counted ten times or more. J is TRBJ2-3 and V is TRBV9; no definite D call. CDR1 and CDR2 from the germline V gene are SGDLS and YYNGEE. CDR3 length: 10 residues. The V gene lost 3 bases and the J gene lost 7 bases, with 3 bases spanning the gap. The CDR3 DNA reads TGTGCCAGCAGCGGGAATACGCAGTATTTT. This encodes CASSGNTQYF.

This clonotype was detected only a few times. The rearrangement uses TRBV7-8 and TRBJ1-1; unclear D gene. The V end was cut by 2 bases, the J end by 1 base, with 8 bases between. Per germline, CDR1 SGHVS and CDR2 FQNEAQ. The CDR3 has 14 amino acids. CDR3 sequence (DNA): TGTGCCAGCAGCTTATACGCTGGGAACACTGAAGCTTTCTTT. This codes for CASSLYAGNTEAFF.

The chain uses TRBV5-1 and TRBJ2-2; 12 bases fit TRBD2. Per the germline V gene, CDR1 is SGHRS and CDR2 is YFSETQ. The length of the CDR3 is 17 residues. Unmatched junction bases numbered 4, after V lost 4 bases and J lost 0 bases. The CDR3 DNA sequence: TGCGCCAGCAGCCAACTAGCGGGGGGAGCGAACACCGGGGAGCTGTTTTTT. Encoded protein: CASSQLAGGANTGELFF.

This clonotype occurred a few times. The V gene is TRBV21-1, the J gene TRBJ2-1; the DNA was not used to check the table's D call, TRBD1. TRBV21-1 counts as a pseudogene. CDR3 size: 16 residues. The CDR3 nucleotides are TGTGCCAGCAGCAAGGACGACAGGACAGGGATCAATGAGCAGTTCTTC. As protein: CASSKDDRTGINEQFF.

This clonotype was counted many times. The chain combines TRBV7-6 with TRBJ2-3; 7 nucleotides align to TRBD1. CDR1 and CDR2 from the germline V gene are SGHVS and FNYEAQ. CDR3 size: 15 residues. The V segment lost 3 bases and the J segment 4 bases; nucleotides outside the gene matches: 7. The CDR3 DNA is TGTGCCAGCAGCTTTTCGACAGGGCGGGCAGATACGCAGTATTTT. It specifies CASSFSTGRADTQYF.

The genes are TRBV30 and TRBJ2-7, with a possible D match to TRBD2 (6 bases). Trimming removed 5 bases from V and 2 bases from J, with 10 bases in between. Germline-derived CDR1 and CDR2 are GTSNPN and SVGIG (reference sequence). The CDR3 is 12 residues long. The CDR3 region has the DNA TGTGCCTGGGAGGGACTGACCTACGAGCAGTACTTC. It is translated as CAWEGLTYEQYF.

The sample holds a few counts of this clonotype. The rearrangement links TRBV19 to TRBJ1-5; the D is unclear. V lost 4 bases, J lost 5 bases, and 12 bases lay in between. This CDR3 has 14 amino acids. Germline V gives CDR1 LNHDA, CDR2 SQIVND (reference sequence). The CDR3 loop reads CASSRRARDQPQHF. In DNA, the CDR3 is TGTGCCAGTAGTAGGCGGGCCCGGGATCAGCCCCAGCATTTT.

This chain connects TRBV7-2 to TRBJ1-1; D perhaps matches TRBD1 (6 bases). Between the trimmed V and J ends, which lost 7 bases and 2 bases, there was a span of 20 bases. Germline V gene data show CDR1 as SGHTA and CDR2 as FQGNSA. The CDR3 is made up of 16 amino acids. This chain's CDR3 is CASTILGGRGNTEAFF. The CDR3 DNA follows: TGTGCCAGCACCATCTTGGGGGGCAGGGGAAACACTGAAGCTTTCTTT.

This chain uses TRBV7-8 with TRBJ2-2; D gene uncertain. Trimming stripped 0 bases from V and 8 bases from J, with 22 bases between. CDR3 size: 18 residues. Germline loops: CDR1 SGHVS, CDR2 FQNEAQ. The CDR3 reads CASSLALSTAHLLGELFF. The DNA for the CDR3 is TGTGCCAGCAGCTTAGCTCTTTCTACGGCGCATCTTTTGGGGGAGCTGTTTTTT.

The rearrangement joins TRBV4-2 to TRBJ1-5; weak D call: TRBD1 (6 bases). Trimming left V 0 bases short and J 9 bases short, with 15 bases between. The CDR3 is 15 amino acids. CDR1 is LGHNA and CDR2 is YNFKEQ in the germline V gene. CDR3 loop: CASSQEAGAIGPQHF. CDR3 sequence (DNA): TGTGCCAGCAGCCAAGAAGCAGGGGCTATAGGGCCCCAGCATTTT.

The chain couples TRBV5-1 to TRBJ2-2; D perhaps matches TRBD1 (6 bases). CDR1 is SGHRS, CDR2 YFSETQ, per germline. The length of the CDR3 is 15 residues. Deletions cut 4 bases from V and 4 bases from J, with 14 bases between. The DNA of the CDR3 is TGCGCCAGCAGCCCGTCCCCGGACAGCACCGGGGAGCTGTTTTTT. Translated, it gives CASSPSPDSTGELFF. Together with reference TRBV5-1 and TRBJ2-2, the CDR3 gives the full variable domain: KAGVTQTPRYLIKTRGQQVTLSCSPISGHRSVSWYQQTPGQGLQFLFEYFSETQRNKGNFPGRFSGRQFSNSRSEMNVSTLELGDSALYLCASSPSPDSTGELFFGEGSRLTVL.

V gene TRBV7-3 combines with J gene TRBJ2-4; the match to TRBD2 covers 10 bases. This CDR3 spans 17 amino acids. The germline V gene encodes CDR1 SGHTA and CDR2 FQGTGA. The trim removed 5 bases at V and 6 bases at J, leaving 13 bases unmatched. The CDR3 DNA sequence: TGTGCCAGCAGCCCCCGGAGTAGCGGGGGGACGGGAAACATTCAGTACTTC. Amino acid sequence: CASSPRSSGGTGNIQYF.

The CDR3 here is CASSQDGGQTSTNEKLFF. In nucleotides, the CDR3 is TGCGCCAGCAGCCAAGACGGGGGACAAACCTCAACTAATGAAAAACTGTTTTTT. The chain recombines TRBV4-1 with TRBJ1-4; D possibly corresponds to TRBD1 (6 bases). The CDR3 length is 18 residues. Looked up from germline, CDR1 is MGHRA and CDR2 is YSYEKL. Trimming removed 0 bases from V and 0 bases from J, with 14 bases in between.

V usage is TRBV20-1 and J usage is TRBJ1-6, with unresolved D. Germline V gene sequence: CDR1 DFQATT, CDR2 SNEGSKA (reference sequence). The CDR3 contains 13 residues. The CDR3 is CSFRSSYNSPLHF. The CDR3 region has the DNA TGCAGCTTTCGGAGCTCCTATAATTCACCCCTCCACTTT.

In this sample, this clonotype turned up many times. V and J are TRBV6-2 or TRBV6-3 and TRBJ2-5; TRBD2 matches at 7 bases. V lost 1 base, J lost 0 bases, and 2 bases stayed unmatched. Per germline, CDR1 MNHEY and CDR2 SVGEGT. This CDR3 contains 15 residues. CDR3 DNA sequence: TGTGCCAGCAGTTACTTTGCGGGGGACCAAGAGACCCAGTACTTC. This codes for CASSYFAGDQETQYF.

This rearrangement joins TRBV3-1 to TRBJ2-3; 7 positions agree with TRBD1. Germline-derived CDR1 and CDR2 are LGHDT and YNNKEL (reference sequence). The CDR3 loop spans 15 amino acids. Trimming took 4 bases from V and 7 from J; bases not matched to a gene: 11. CDR3 nucleotides: TGTGCCAGCAGCCGGAACCGGGACAGCCGGAATACGCAGTATTTT. Translation: CASSRNRDSRNTQYF.

CDR3 loop: CASKAITVRDEQYF. As DNA, the CDR3 is TGTGCCAGCAAGGCGATAACGGTCAGGGACGAGCAGTACTTC. The genes are TRBV6-6 and TRBJ2-7; tentative D call: TRBD1 (5 bases). The CDR3 totals 14 residues. V gave up 7 bases and J gave up 5 bases, with 18 bases separating them. Per germline, CDR1 MNHNY and CDR2 SVGAGI (reference sequence).

This clonotype was recorded a few times. The J gene is TRBJ1-2, the V gene TRBV19, with TRBD1 identical over 8 bases. V dropped 3 bases and J dropped 5; count of bases not matched to a gene: 5. Germline CDR1 reads LNHDA; CDR2 reads SQIVND (reference sequence). There are 14 residues in the CDR3. The CDR3 here is CASSMGQVGYGYTF. DNA for the CDR3: TGTGCCAGTAGTATGGGACAGGTGGGGTATGGCTACACCTTC.

In this sample, this clonotype turned up a few times. The chain joins TRBV5-1 to TRBJ2-1; no clear D gene. Per the germline V gene, CDR1 is SGHRS and CDR2 is YFSETQ. This CDR3 spans 11 amino acids. V was cut by 6 bases and J by 5 bases, with 6 bases left in between. CDR3 in DNA: TGCGCCAGCATTGCCAACAATGAGCAGTTCTTC. It codes for CASIANNEQFF.

In its sample, this clonotype was seen a few times. This rearrangement joins TRBV5-1 to TRBJ2-1, with TRBD2 matching 10 bases. CDR1 SGHRS and CDR2 YFSETQ come from the germline V gene. Losses at the gene ends were 3 bases for V and 8 bases for J; bases not matched to a gene: 8. The CDR3 loop spans 15 amino acids. This CDR3 reads CASSWGPSGGDEQFF. The CDR3 nucleotides read TGCGCCAGCAGCTGGGGTCCTAGCGGGGGCGATGAGCAGTTCTTC.

This clonotype has ten or more counts. This chain links TRBV6-6 with TRBJ2-6, with 8 bases identical to TRBD2. CDR1 and CDR2 from the germline V gene are MNHNY and SVGAGI (reference sequence). After removal of 3 bases from V and 4 bases from J, the junction contained 5 bases not matched to a gene. The CDR3 runs 16 residues. CDR3 DNA sequence: TGTGCCAGCAGTTATCCGGGAGGGGTCGGGGCCAACGTCCTGACTTTC. Its protein product is CASSYPGGVGANVLTF.

The chain couples TRBV5-8 to TRBJ1-1; TRBD1 is a possible D gene (5 bases). Per germline, CDR1 SGHTS and CDR2 YDEGEE. The V gene lost 5 bases and the J gene lost 0 bases, with 8 bases spanning the gap. The CDR3 contains 13 residues. CDR3 amino acids: CASRRQMNTEAFF. The CDR3 DNA reads TGTGCCAGCAGAAGACAGATGAACACTGAAGCTTTCTTT.

The V gene is TRBV5-1, the J gene TRBJ2-3; no clear D gene. The V gene lost 3 bases and the J gene lost 1 base, with 12 bases spanning the gap. The CDR3 is made up of 15 amino acids. CDR1 and CDR2 from the germline V gene are SGHRS and YFSETQ. CDR3 sequence reads: CASSSGLTGTDTQYF. The CDR3 nucleotides read TGCGCCAGCAGCTCCGGTTTGACGGGCACAGATACGCAGTATTTT.